A single sample gave rise to the 19 T cell receptor beta chains below, sequenced in a study of cytomegalovirus exposure and HLA in healthy donors. The PCR was carried out with 60 Vbeta primers and 13 Jbeta primers. Produced via immunoSEQ multiplex PCR; TCRdb's table is partial and in-frame only. The sample includes around 99,000 clones, roughly 80% seen only once; the top ten take roughly 6.6%. The sample consisted of PBMCs. The receptors come from a middle-aged man in good health and CMV-seropositive.

The chain joins TRBV20-1 to TRBJ1-2; 7 bases map to TRBD1. The germline CDR1 and CDR2 sequences are DFQATT and SNEGSKA (reference sequence). With V trimmed by 6 bases and J by 7 bases, 5 bases remained unmatched. CDR3 length: 11 amino acids. CDR3 residues: CSAQGSRGYTF. CDR3 sequence (DNA): TGCAGTGCACAGGGGTCTCGTGGCTACACCTTC.

The chain employs TRBV7-9 and TRBJ2-2; D gene unclear. The germline CDR1 and CDR2 sequences are SEHNR and FQNEAQ (reference sequence). The CDR3 runs to 13 residues. Trimming shortened V by 5 bases and J by 3 bases, and 7 bases separated the two germline ends. The CDR3 protein is CASSRGYTGELFF. CDR3 bases: TGTGCCAGCAGCCGAGGATACACCGGGGAGCTGTTTTTT.

This clone was seen a single time. This sequence joins TRBV14 and TRBJ1-6; D unresolved. CDR1 SGHDN and CDR2 FVKESK come from the germline V gene. The CDR3 loop spans 15 amino acids. V was cut by 1 base and J by 0 bases, with 4 bases left in between. The CDR3 loop is CASSQGSSYNSPLHF. Here the CDR3 DNA reads TGTGCCAGCAGCCAAGGGAGCTCCTATAATTCACCCCTCCACTTT.

The chain is built from TRBV13 and TRBJ1-2; D possibly corresponds to TRBD1 (5 bases). CDR3 length: 15 amino acids. V gave up 6 bases and J gave up 8 bases, with 22 bases separating them. Germline V gives CDR1 PRHDT, CDR2 FYEKMQ (reference sequence). As DNA, the CDR3 is TGTGCCAGCAGTCATGGGGCAGGGCGATTGGGGGGCTACACCTTC. Translation gives CASSHGAGRLGGYTF.

The rearrangement uses TRBV27 and TRBJ2-5, with 8 nucleotides matching TRBD2. The CDR3 runs to 12 residues. The junction had 1 base not matched to a gene; V was cut back by 6 bases and J by 4 bases. Looked up from germline, CDR1 is MNHEY and CDR2 is SMNVEV (reference sequence). The CDR3 nucleotides are TGTGCCAGCAGCCGGGGGGGAGAGACCCAGTACTTC. This encodes CASSRGGETQYF.

The chain links TRBV6-1 to TRBJ1-5, with D hard to call. Trimming removed 2 bases from V and 6 bases from J, with 8 bases in between. The CDR3 runs 13 residues. Germline CDR1 MNHNS, CDR2 SASEGT. Here the CDR3 DNA reads TGTGCCAGCAGTGAAAGGGAGGTTCAGCCCCAGCATTTT. Its protein product is CASSEREVQPQHF.

This CDR3 reads CASSSRAGYTDTQYF. The CDR3 DNA follows: TGTGCCAGCAGCTCGAGAGCGGGGTACACAGATACGCAGTATTTT. The chain is built from TRBV12-1 and TRBJ2-3; no check of the table's D call, TRBD2, against the DNA was made. TRBV12-1 corresponds to a pseudogene. The CDR3 loop spans 15 amino acids.

The V and J genes are TRBV9 and TRBJ1-1, with 8 bases matching TRBD1. This CDR3 region has 15 residues. V shed 0 bases and J 1 base; nucleotides not matched to a gene: 2. Germline V CDR1 and CDR2: SGDLS, YYNGEE. CDR3 sequence reads: CASSVAGQGNTEAFF. The CDR3 nucleotides are TGTGCCAGCAGCGTAGCCGGACAGGGGAACACTGAAGCTTTCTTT.

The chain joins TRBV9 to TRBJ2-5; TRBD1 aligns across 10 bases. In germline, CDR1 is SGDLS, CDR2 YYNGEE. Germline trimming cut 4 bases from V and 5 bases from J; bases unmatched to any gene: 5. CDR3 length equals 14 residues. CDR3 sequence (DNA): TGTGCCAGCAGCCAGACAGGGGGCCAGGAGACCCAGTACTTC. It is translated as CASSQTGGQETQYF.

The rearrangement uses TRBV7-8 and TRBJ2-7; the D gene is possibly TRBD1 (5 bases). The CDR3 has 14 amino acids. The germline gives CDR1 SGHVS, CDR2 FQNEAQ. Trimming removed 4 bases at V and 1 base at J, with 11 bases between. CDR3 sequence: CASSSQTASYEQYF. Written as DNA, the CDR3 is TGTGCCAGCAGCTCTCAGACAGCATCCTACGAGCAGTACTTC.

The rearrangement uses TRBV27 and TRBJ1-4; D not resolved. The germline V and J ends were trimmed by 6 bases and 6 bases, with 14 bases remaining between them. The CDR3 is 14 residues long. The germline CDR1 and CDR2 sequences are MNHEY and SMNVEV (reference sequence). CDR3 in amino acids: CASRPLGGYEKLFF. For the CDR3, the DNA is TGTGCCAGCAGGCCCCTAGGAGGGTATGAAAAACTGTTTTTT. Full variable domain (outside the CDR3, taken from reference TRBV27 and TRBJ1-4): EAQVTQNPRYLITVTGKKLTVTCSQNMNHEYMSWYRQDPGLGLRQIYYSMNVEVTDKGDVPEGYKVSRKEKRNFPLILESPSPNQTSLYFCASRPLGGYEKLFFGSGTQLSVL.

The chain has TRBV29-1 and TRBJ1-3; D is undetermined. This CDR3 comprises 15 residues. The V gene's germline CDR1 is SQVTM and CDR2 ANQGSEA. Trimming stripped 4 bases from V and 0 bases from J, with 13 bases between. CDR3 loop: CSVVSGSLSGNTIYF. The CDR3 region has the DNA TGCAGCGTTGTTTCGGGGTCTCTCTCTGGAAACACCATATATTTT. Looking up the rest from reference TRBV29-1 and TRBJ1-3 gives the full variable domain: SAVISQKPSRDICQRGTSLTIQCQVDSQVTMMFWYRQQPGQSLTLIATANQGSEATYESGFVIDKFPISRPNLTFSTLTVSNMSPEDSSIYLCSVVSGSLSGNTIYFGEGSWLTVV.

This clone showed up just a few times. The V call is TRBV10-3, the J call TRBJ2-1; TRBD2 matches at 13 bases. V was pared by 5 bases and J by 6 bases, with 7 bases of the junction left unmatched. The CDR3 has 16 residues. Germline loops: CDR1 ENHRY, CDR2 SYGVKD. In DNA, the CDR3 is TGTGCCATCAGTTTCGGGACTAGCGGGGTCCCCAATGAGCAGTTCTTC. Protein product: CAISFGTSGVPNEQFF.

The chain joins TRBV16 to TRBJ2-1, with a tentative D call TRBD2 (6 bases). The CDR3 totals 12 residues. Germline CDR1 and CDR2: KGHSY and FQNENV. The V and J ends lost 0 bases and 9 bases respectively, with 6 bases between them. The CDR3 sequence is CASSQSEGEQFF. CDR3 sequence (DNA): TGTGCCAGCAGCCAATCGGAGGGTGAGCAGTTCTTC.

The chain uses TRBV7-9 and TRBJ2-3; D not certain. V gave up 5 bases and J gave up 3 bases, with 6 bases separating them. The CDR3 extends over 12 amino acids. The V gene's germline CDR1 is SEHNR and CDR2 FQNEAQ (reference sequence). This CDR3 reads CASSPSTDTQYF. The CDR3, as DNA: TGTGCCAGCAGCCCCAGTACAGATACGCAGTATTTT.

The chain uses TRBV7-9 and TRBJ2-5, with D possibly being TRBD1 (5 bases). The V gene's germline CDR1 is SEHNR and CDR2 FQNEAQ (reference sequence). The CDR3 consists of 14 residues. The germline V and J ends were trimmed by 2 bases and 3 bases, with 10 bases remaining between them. The CDR3 DNA is TGTGCCAGCAGCTTACGATCAGGGAAAGAGACCCAGTACTTC. Residues: CASSLRSGKETQYF. The variable domain in full, with the rest retrieved from reference TRBV7-9 and TRBJ2-5, is DTGVSQNPRHKITKRGQNVTFRCDPISEHNRLYWYRQTLGQGPEFLTYFQNEAQLEKSRLLSDRFSAERPKGSFSTLEIQRTEQGDSAMYLCASSLRSGKETQYFGPGTRLLVL.

This clone was detected only a few times. V and J are TRBV6-6 and TRBJ2-5, with D perhaps TRBD1 (5 bases). In germline, CDR1 is MNHNY, CDR2 SVGAGI (reference sequence). The CDR3 length is 12 residues. Between the trimmed V and J ends, which lost 5 bases and 2 bases, there was a span of 6 bases. CDR3 nucleotides: TGTGCCAGCAGTCGACAGCAAGAGACCCAGTACTTC. Amino acid sequence: CASSRQQETQYF.

The chain combines TRBV2 with TRBJ1-4, with 10 bases lining up with TRBD1. This CDR3 has 13 residues. The germline gives CDR1 SNHLY, CDR2 FYNNEI. Trimming took 6 bases from V and 5 from J; bases not matched to a gene: 0. For the CDR3, the DNA is TGTGCCAGCAGGGGACAGGGGAATGAAAAACTGTTTTTT. Translation: CASRGQGNEKLFF.

J is TRBJ2-1 and V is TRBV29-1; TRBD2 matches 8 bases. This CDR3 has 13 amino acids. Per germline, CDR1 SQVTM and CDR2 ANQGSEA. V was pared by 5 bases and J by 9 bases, with 9 bases of the junction left unmatched. The CDR3 bases are TGCAGCGTTAGGAGCGGGGGTGTTTCTGAGCAGTTCTTC. It yields the protein CSVRSGGVSEQFF.